This TCR beta chain was captured in a study of T cells in Graves' hyperthyroidism and ophthalmopathy. Notes on the study in general: Most thyroid clonotypes that were expanded above 0.001 also turned up in blood.

Among ophthalmopathy patients, the Clinical Activity Score reached at least 3, the NOSPECS grade reached at least 4, and duration remained under 3 months. Patients were excluded because of uncontrolled infection, other autoimmune disease, pregnancy or lactation. The authors obtained PBMCs from over 8.5 ml of fresh peripheral blood. CDR3 length equals 12 residues. J lost 5 bases, V lost 8 bases, and 4 bases had no gene match. CDR1 and CDR2 from the germline V gene are SNHLY and FYNNEI. RNA transcripts served as the template for amplifying TCR beta CDR3 regions. When the TCR CDR3 underwent first-round RT-PCR, the HTBI primer set was used. One entry per CDR3 protein results from TCRdb running MiXCR on the multiplex PCR reads. The table records about 600,000 distinct CDR3 sequences, more than 15% of them present only once. Many counts were recorded for this clonotype. Its antigen is as yet unknown.

The chain carries TRBV2 and TRBJ2-7; 9 nucleotides align to TRBD1. Sequencing was performed on blood. The clonotype originates from a woman aged 40 to 49 with Graves' ophthalmopathy. The CDR3 protein is CASRGTGNEQYF. The DNA of the CDR3 is TGTGCCAGCCGAGGGACAGGGAACGAGCAGTACTTC. Based on the CDR3 plus reference TRBV2 and TRBJ2-7, the full variable domain is EPEVTQTPSHQVTQMGQEVILRCVPISNHLYFYWYRQILGQKVEFLVSFYNNEISEKSEIFDDQFSVERPDGSNFTLKIRSTKLEDSAMYFCASRGTGNEQYFGPGTRLTVT.